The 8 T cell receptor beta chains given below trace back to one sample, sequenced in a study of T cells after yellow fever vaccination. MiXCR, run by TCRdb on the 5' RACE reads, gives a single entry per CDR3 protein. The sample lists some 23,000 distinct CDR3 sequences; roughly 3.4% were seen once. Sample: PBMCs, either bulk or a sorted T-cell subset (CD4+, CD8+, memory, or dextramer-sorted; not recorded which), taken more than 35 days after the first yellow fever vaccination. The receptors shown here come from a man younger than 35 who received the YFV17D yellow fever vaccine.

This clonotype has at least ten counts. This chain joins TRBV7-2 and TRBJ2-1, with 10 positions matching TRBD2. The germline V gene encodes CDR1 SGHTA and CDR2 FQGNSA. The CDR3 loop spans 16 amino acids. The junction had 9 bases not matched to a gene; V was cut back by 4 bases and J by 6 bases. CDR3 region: CASSSAGTSAFNEQFF. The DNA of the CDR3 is TGTGCCAGCAGCTCTGCCGGGACTAGCGCTTTCAATGAGCAGTTCTTC.

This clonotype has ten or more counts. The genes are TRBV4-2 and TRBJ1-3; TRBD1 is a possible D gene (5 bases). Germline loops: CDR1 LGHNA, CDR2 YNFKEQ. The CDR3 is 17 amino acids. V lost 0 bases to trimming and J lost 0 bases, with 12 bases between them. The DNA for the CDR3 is TGTGCCAGCAGCCAAGATCCGGGGGGATACTCTGGAAACACCATATATTTT. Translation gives CASSQDPGGYSGNTIYF.

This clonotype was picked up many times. The CDR3 region has the DNA TGCAGCGTCATTCCCGATATTGGAAACACCATATATTTT. Residues: CSVIPDIGNTIYF. The rearrangement joins TRBV29-1 to TRBJ1-3; no definite D call. Trimming left V 6 bases short and J 3 bases short, with 12 bases between. Germline CDR1 and CDR2: SQVTM and ANQGSEA. There are 13 residues in the CDR3.

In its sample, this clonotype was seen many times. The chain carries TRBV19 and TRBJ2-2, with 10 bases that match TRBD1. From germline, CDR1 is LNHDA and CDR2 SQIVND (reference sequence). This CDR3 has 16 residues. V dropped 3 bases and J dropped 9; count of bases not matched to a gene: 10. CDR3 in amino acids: CASSIGTGVLTRELFF. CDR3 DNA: TGTGCCAGTAGTATTGGGACAGGGGTCTTAACCCGGGAGCTGTTTTTT. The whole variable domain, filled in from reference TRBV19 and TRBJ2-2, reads DGGITQSPKYLFRKEGQNVTLSCEQNLNHDAMYWYRQDPGQGLRLIYYSQIVNDFQKGDIAEGYSVSREKKESFPLTVTSAQKNPTAFYLCASSIGTGVLTRELFFGEGSRLTVL.

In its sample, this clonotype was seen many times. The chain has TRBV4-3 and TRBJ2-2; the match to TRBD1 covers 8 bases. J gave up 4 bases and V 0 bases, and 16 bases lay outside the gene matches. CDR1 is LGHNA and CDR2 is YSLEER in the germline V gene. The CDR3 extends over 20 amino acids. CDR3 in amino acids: CASSQEIPRGTGGGTGELFF. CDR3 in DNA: TGCGCCAGCAGCCAAGAAATACCCAGGGGGACAGGAGGAGGCACCGGGGAGCTGTTTTTT.

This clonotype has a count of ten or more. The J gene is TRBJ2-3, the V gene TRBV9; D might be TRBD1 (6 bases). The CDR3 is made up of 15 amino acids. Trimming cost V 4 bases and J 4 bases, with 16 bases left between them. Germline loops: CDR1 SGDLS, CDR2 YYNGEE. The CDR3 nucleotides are TGTGCCAGCAGCCCTCAGGGGATCCACGCAGATACGCAGTATTTT. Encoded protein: CASSPQGIHADTQYF.

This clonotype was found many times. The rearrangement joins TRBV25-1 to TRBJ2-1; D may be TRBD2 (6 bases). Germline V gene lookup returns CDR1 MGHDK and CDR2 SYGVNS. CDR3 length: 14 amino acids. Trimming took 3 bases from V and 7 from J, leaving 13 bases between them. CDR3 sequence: CASSEYKGRNEQFF. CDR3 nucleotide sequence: TGTGCCAGCAGTGAGTATAAGGGGAGGAATGAGCAGTTCTTC.

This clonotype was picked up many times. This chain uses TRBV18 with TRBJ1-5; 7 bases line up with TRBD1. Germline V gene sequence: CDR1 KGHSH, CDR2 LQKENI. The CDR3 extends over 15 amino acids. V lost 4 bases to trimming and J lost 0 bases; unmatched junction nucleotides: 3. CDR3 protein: CASSLDRYSNQPQHF. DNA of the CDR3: TGTGCCAGCTCACTGGACAGGTATAGCAATCAGCCCCAGCATTTT.